One and the same sample provided the 8 T cell receptor beta chains below, sequenced in a study of regulatory T cells in long-lasting Graves disease. Stated time point: newly diagnosed GD, antithyroid drugs for less than 3 months. There was RNA extracted from PBMCs, and the TCR library was made from it. Building the TCR beta libraries relied on iRepertoire HTBI primers, and CDR3 regions underwent Arm-PCR. Each CDR3 protein is one row after TCRdb ran MiXCR on the multiplex PCR reads. Of over 350,000 distinct CDR3 sequences in the sample, 13% to 15% were seen once. The same data also contributed to another study, on T cells in Graves' hyperthyroidism and ophthalmopathy.

The material was peripheral blood mononuclear cells (PBMCs), obtained at new diagnosis, from a patient treated with antithyroid drugs. These receptors were obtained from a woman in her forties or fifties with Graves disease.

This clonotype was observed at least ten times. CDR3 region: CASSEDKGGELFF. CDR3 nucleotides: TGTGCCAGCAGTGAAGACAAGGGGGGGGAGCTGTTTTTT. The chain is built from TRBV2 and TRBJ2-2, with D possibly TRBD1 on 5 matching bases. The CDR3 has 13 residues. Trimming removed 1 base at V and 8 bases at J, with 8 bases between. Germline loops: CDR1 SNHLY, CDR2 FYNNEI.

This clonotype was picked up many times. CDR3 bases: TGTGCCAGCAGTTACTTAGGGGGGGCAGACAAAAACATTCAGTACTTC. Its protein product is CASSYLGGADKNIQYF. The chain links TRBV6-2 or TRBV6-3 to TRBJ2-4; possibly TRBD2 for D (7 bases). This CDR3 contains 16 residues. Between the trimmed V and J ends, which lost 1 base and 3 bases, there was a span of 13 bases. The germline gives CDR1 MNHEY, CDR2 SVGEGT.

This clonotype occurred many times. Compared with germline, one end of the junction differs, possibly owing to a read error. The CDR3 nucleotides are TGCAGCGCTAGATCGGCTAGCGAGGCGGATACGCAGTATTTT. This encodes CSARSASEADTQYF. V gene TRBV20-1 combines with J gene TRBJ2-3; a weak D match, TRBD2 (6 bases). The CDR3 extends over 14 amino acids. CDR1 is DFQATT and CDR2 is SNEGSKA in the germline V gene (reference sequence).

This clonotype was seen a handful of times. This chain connects TRBV19 to TRBJ2-5; D is possibly TRBD2 (6 bases). Germline V gene sequence: CDR1 LNHDA, CDR2 SQIVND (reference sequence). V gave up 5 bases and J gave up 5 bases, with 15 bases separating them. This CDR3 is 14 amino acids long. This CDR3 is CASSYPGVEETQYF. The CDR3 DNA is TGTGCCAGTAGTTACCCGGGAGTGGAGGAGACCCAGTACTTC.

The CDR3 reads CASSLKAGGSTGELFF. Here the CDR3 DNA reads TGTGCCAGCAGTTTAAAAGCGGGAGGGTCCACCGGGGAGCTGTTTTTT. The chain employs TRBV27 and TRBJ2-2; 10 nucleotides agree with TRBD2. The CDR3 loop spans 16 amino acids. In germline, CDR1 is MNHEY, CDR2 SMNVEV (reference sequence). V lost 2 bases to trimming and J lost 4 bases; unmatched junction nucleotides: 4.

The chain combines TRBV7-2 with TRBJ2-1, with 10 positions matching TRBD2. The V and J ends lost 1 base and 15 bases, in that order; junction bases with no gene match: 3. Germline V gene data show CDR1 as SGHTA and CDR2 as FQGNSA. The CDR3 sequence is 12 residues long. CDR3 DNA: TGTGCCAGCAGCTTAGGTAGCGGGAGGTCGTTCTTC. It encodes CASSLGSGRSFF.

This clonotype was seen a handful of times. The chain recombines TRBV19 with TRBJ2-2; 7 positions match TRBD1. The CDR3 contains 16 residues. Germline V CDR1 and CDR2: LNHDA, SQIVND (reference sequence). With 8 bases clipped from V and 5 bases from J, the junction kept 14 bases outside the gene matches. In nucleotides, the CDR3 is TGTGCCAGTCGCTCCGGGACAGCGGAGTATACCGGGGAGCTGTTTTTT. Translation gives CASRSGTAEYTGELFF.

There are a few counts of this clonotype. The chain links TRBV7-9 to TRBJ1-2; D ambiguous. The CDR3 sequence is 16 residues long. Germline V gene data show CDR1 as SEHNR and CDR2 as FQNEAQ (reference sequence). V lost 2 bases and J 9 bases, leaving 22 bases between the germline ends. This chain's CDR3 is CASSLSVPAAQSRYTF. As DNA, the CDR3 is TGTGCCAGCAGCTTATCGGTCCCGGCAGCCCAGTCGCGCTACACCTTC.